This record covers a single T cell receptor (beta chain). The data were taken from a study of shared clonotypes between healthy human individuals. Cells designated naive CD8 were CD45RO-negative and were positively selected for CCR7, with terminally differentiated effector memory CD45RA+ cells excluded. Study donors comprised healthy, HIV-negative adults devoid of recent acute infection or vaccination. TCRdb's copy holds only in-frame clones and misses some; the assay was immunoSEQ multiplex PCR. There are roughly 1,800,000 clones in the sample; over 85% occur only once, and 1% to 1.5% lies in the top ten. Per germline, CDR1 LNHDA and CDR2 SQIVND (reference sequence). The CDR3 has 15 amino acids. Trimming stripped 0 bases from V and 3 bases from J, with 12 bases between.

The receptor was derived from a man younger than 35 in good health. The gene calls are TRBV19 and TRBJ2-7, with D unclear. Input material: naive CD8+ T cells sorted from blood. The CDR3 DNA reads TGTGCCAGTAGTATAGATCGGTCAGGTTACTACGAGCAGTACTTC. Protein product: CASSIDRSGYYEQYF.